These 28 T cell receptor beta chains originate from one sample sequenced in a study of T cell repertoires in aging, cancer and after chemotherapy. A mixed TRB-A/B primer pool amplified rearranged TRB by multiplex touch-down PCR. Each CDR3 protein is one row after TCRdb ran MiXCR on the multiplex PCR reads. There are thousands of distinct CDR3 sequences in the sample; 53% occur only once, and roughly 1.6% lies in the top ten. TCR beta rearrangements were amplified from peripheral blood genomic DNA. The source material was blood. These receptors were collected from a human donor with a solid tumor.

The V gene is TRBV19, the J gene TRBJ1-5; unclear D gene. Trimming took off 6 bases at V and 3 bases at J, with 6 bases between the two ends. Per germline, CDR1 LNHDA and CDR2 SQIVND (reference sequence). The CDR3 consists of 12 residues. CDR3 nucleotides: TGTGCCAGTAGGTTAGACAATCAGCCCCAGCATTTT. Protein product: CASRLDNQPQHF. The entire variable domain, with the rest obtained from reference TRBV19 and TRBJ1-5, is as follows: DGGITQSPKYLFRKEGQNVTLSCEQNLNHDAMYWYRQDPGQGLRLIYYSQIVNDFQKGDIAEGYSVSREKKESFPLTVTSAQKNPTAFYLCASRLDNQPQHFGDGTRLSIL.

This clonotype was observed a few times. The chain carries TRBV6-5 and TRBJ2-3; D remains unclear. CDR1 is MNHEY, CDR2 SVGAGI, per germline. This CDR3 is built from 13 residues. Trimming left V 6 bases short and J 3 bases short, with 10 bases between. CDR3 sequence (DNA): TGTGCCAGCAGGCGAGACGGTACAGATACGCAGTATTTT. Residues: CASRRDGTDTQYF.

This clonotype was observed once. The chain employs TRBV19 and TRBJ2-3, with unresolved D. V was cut by 3 bases and J by 4 bases, with 8 bases left in between. The CDR3 consists of 13 residues. CDR1 and CDR2 (germline): LNHDA, SQIVND (reference sequence). DNA for the CDR3: TGTGCCAGTAGTATTGGTGGGGCAGATACGCAGTATTTT. Encoded protein: CASSIGGADTQYF. Filled out from reference TRBV19 and TRBJ2-3, the complete variable domain reads DGGITQSPKYLFRKEGQNVTLSCEQNLNHDAMYWYRQDPGQGLRLIYYSQIVNDFQKGDIAEGYSVSREKKESFPLTVTSAQKNPTAFYLCASSIGGADTQYFGPGTRLTVL.

V and J are TRBV20-1 and TRBJ1-2; 8 bases fit TRBD1. CDR3 length: 13 residues. Per germline, CDR1 DFQATT and CDR2 SNEGSKA (reference sequence). The trim removed 5 bases at V and 6 bases at J, leaving 8 bases unmatched. The CDR3, as DNA: TGCAGTGCTCCGGACAGGGAGGCGCATGGCTACACCTTC. Protein sequence: CSAPDREAHGYTF.

The V and J genes are TRBV24-1 and TRBJ2-1; tentative D call: TRBD1 (5 bases). V was pared by 5 bases and J by 5 bases, with 12 bases between. This CDR3 has 14 residues. CDR1 and CDR2 (germline): KGHDR, SFDVKD. The CDR3 nucleotides read TGTGCCACCAGTGCGGAAAAGGACAACAATGAGCAGTTCTTC. Its protein product is CATSAEKDNNEQFF.

The chain combines TRBV10-3 with TRBJ1-2, with a weak D call TRBD1 (6 bases). The V gene's germline CDR1 is ENHRY and CDR2 SYGVKD. The CDR3 has 14 residues. The V end lost 5 bases, the J end lost 2 bases, and 12 bases lay between the germline ends. Written as DNA, the CDR3 is TGTGCCATCAGTCAGGGGAAAGGGAACTATGGCTACACCTTC. It translates to CAISQGKGNYGYTF.

This clonotype was seen a few times. V gene TRBV12-3 or TRBV12-4 combines with J gene TRBJ1-2; 8 bases are a match to TRBD1. Losses at the gene ends were 5 bases for V and 4 bases for J; bases not matched to a gene: 3. This CDR3 region has 13 residues. The CDR3 loop reads CASSQGAAYGYTF. CDR3 DNA: TGTGCCAGCAGTCAGGGGGCGGCCTATGGCTACACCTTC.

The rearrangement uses TRBV19 and TRBJ1-5; 9 bases map to TRBD1. Trimming cost V 2 bases and J 5 bases; bases outside gene matches: 7. CDR1 and CDR2 (germline): LNHDA, SQIVND (reference sequence). CDR3 length equals 16 residues. The CDR3 loop is CASSIIGGQGDQPQHF. The CDR3 region has the DNA TGTGCCAGTAGTATAATTGGGGGACAGGGCGATCAGCCCCAGCATTTT.

This clonotype occurred a few times. The rearrangement links TRBV18 to TRBJ1-2, with D possibly being TRBD1 (6 bases). V lost 6 bases, J lost 7 bases, and 15 bases lay in between. The CDR3 totals 13 residues. Germline loops: CDR1 KGHSH, CDR2 LQKENI. In DNA form, the CDR3 reads TGTGCCAGCTCGCCGGCAGGGGCGCCTGGCTACACCTTC. It is translated as CASSPAGAPGYTF.

This chain connects TRBV29-1 to TRBJ2-1; D possibly corresponds to TRBD1 (6 bases). There are 16 residues in the CDR3. Trimming took 7 bases from V and 0 from J, leaving 19 bases between them. CDR1 is SQVTM, CDR2 ANQGSEA, per germline. Written as DNA, the CDR3 is TGCAGCGCCACTGGCCTACAGGGAAGCTCCTACAATGAGCAGTTCTTC. Its protein product is CSATGLQGSSYNEQFF.

This chain connects TRBV28 to TRBJ1-5, with 8 bases that match TRBD1. The CDR3 runs 13 residues. The V and J ends lost 11 bases and 6 bases, in that order; junction bases with no gene match: 9. Germline lookup yields CDR1 MDHEN and CDR2 SYDVKM. In nucleotides, the CDR3 is TGTGCCCGCTCAGGACAGGGCGGTCAGCCCCAGCATTTT. Its translation is CARSGQGGQPQHF.

The chain uses TRBV11-2 and TRBJ2-5; the D is unclear. The V and J ends lost 0 bases and 4 bases respectively, with 15 bases between them. CDR1 is SGHAT and CDR2 is FQNNGV in the germline V gene. The CDR3 consists of 16 residues. The CDR3 DNA is TGTGCCAGCAGCTTAGAACCTGCCGGTTCCACAGAGACCCAGTACTTC. Translated, it gives CASSLEPAGSTETQYF.

DNA for the CDR3: TGCAGCGTTGAAGGGGTAGCGGAGGCTAGCACAGATACGCAGTATTTT. This gives the protein CSVEGVAEASTDTQYF. The genes are TRBV29-1 and TRBJ2-3, with TRBD2 as a possible D gene (6 bases). Per the germline V gene, CDR1 is SQVTM and CDR2 is ANQGSEA. The V end lost 1 base, the J end lost 0 bases, and 14 bases lay between the germline ends. This CDR3 contains 16 residues.

This sequence joins TRBV20-1 and TRBJ1-2; 11 nucleotides agree with TRBD1. The CDR3 contains 15 residues. J was trimmed by 0 bases and V by 3 bases; bases with no gene match: 3. CDR1 DFQATT and CDR2 SNEGSKA come from the germline V gene (reference sequence). CDR3 residues: CSARGQGGTNYGYTF. CDR3 sequence (DNA): TGCAGTGCTAGGGGACAGGGGGGGACTAACTATGGCTACACCTTC.

This clonotype was seen just once. The chain employs TRBV19 and TRBJ2-5, with D possibly being TRBD1 (5 bases). Trimming stripped 0 bases from V and 2 bases from J, with 10 bases between. CDR3 size: 15 residues. Germline CDR1 LNHDA, CDR2 SQIVND (reference sequence). The CDR3 here is CASSIDGDRQETQYF. The CDR3, as DNA: TGTGCCAGTAGTATAGACGGAGACAGACAAGAGACCCAGTACTTC.

The V gene is TRBV27, the J gene TRBJ2-1, with 16 bases lining up with TRBD2. The CDR3 is made up of 15 amino acids. With V trimmed by 6 bases and J by 7 bases, 3 bases remained unmatched. Germline V gives CDR1 MNHEY, CDR2 SMNVEV (reference sequence). CDR3 sequence: CASSEGLAGGNEQFF. The CDR3 DNA follows: TGTGCCAGCAGCGAGGGACTAGCGGGAGGGAATGAGCAGTTCTTC.

V is TRBV19 and J is TRBJ2-5; 14 nucleotides align to TRBD2. Germline V gene sequence: CDR1 LNHDA, CDR2 SQIVND (reference sequence). There are 14 residues in the CDR3. Trimming at V came to 10 bases and at J to 5 bases, leaving 6 bases not matched to a gene. This chain's CDR3 is CATRTSGRMETQYF. The CDR3 DNA follows: TGTGCCACACGGACTAGCGGGAGGATGGAGACCCAGTACTTC.

The chain combines TRBV27 with TRBJ2-2; D uncertain. Trimming shortened V by 6 bases and J by 0 bases, and 23 bases separated the two germline ends. Germline V gene sequence: CDR1 MNHEY, CDR2 SMNVEV (reference sequence). The CDR3 is made up of 19 amino acids. This CDR3 reads CASRPSLPGPKPNTGELFF. The DNA for the CDR3 is TGTGCCAGCAGGCCCTCCTTGCCAGGACCAAAGCCGAACACCGGGGAGCTGTTTTTT.

A remark on this clonotype: Germline and junction disagree at one end, which may indicate a read error. The V and J genes are TRBV6-5 and TRBJ2-7; perhaps TRBD1 as D (6 bases). There are 13 residues in the CDR3. CDR1 MNHEY and CDR2 SVGAGI come from the germline V gene. DNA of the CDR3: TGTGCCAGCAGCAGACAGGTCGCCTACGATCAGTACTTC. Amino acid sequence: CASSRQVAYDQYF.

This clonotype was seen a handful of times. The genes are TRBV5-6 and TRBJ1-2; 10 bases are a match to TRBD1. The V gene's germline CDR1 is SGHDT and CDR2 YYEEEE. Trimming removed 4 bases from V and 7 bases from J; junction bases left unmatched: 13. The CDR3 has 16 amino acids. The CDR3: CASSPALDRGVVGYTF. CDR3 coding DNA: TGTGCCAGCAGCCCCGCTTTGGACAGGGGGGTCGTTGGCTACACCTTC.

The V and J genes are TRBV7-9 and TRBJ2-7; D gene uncertain. V gave up 2 bases and J gave up 4 bases, with 9 bases separating them. The CDR3 is 13 residues long. Germline V gene data show CDR1 as SEHNR and CDR2 as FQNEAQ (reference sequence). This CDR3 is CASSLRTSYEQYF. CDR3 sequence (DNA): TGTGCCAGCAGCTTAAGGACGAGTTACGAGCAGTACTTC.

The rearrangement joins TRBV6-5 to TRBJ1-3; unclear D gene. CDR3 size: 15 residues. Trimming cost V 4 bases and J 0 bases, with 10 bases left between them. Germline loops: CDR1 MNHEY, CDR2 SVGAGI. The CDR3 region is CASSSSSYSGNTIYF. The CDR3 coding sequence is TGTGCCAGCAGTTCTTCATCCTACTCTGGAAACACCATATATTTT.

This chain uses TRBV12-3 or TRBV12-4 with TRBJ1-4; D gene uncertain. The CDR3 contains 16 residues. V dropped 6 bases and J dropped 8 bases, with 22 bases sitting between them. The CDR3 region has the DNA TGTGCCAGCAGCCCAAGCCCCCTCGGGGTGAGGGAAAAACTGTTTTTT. Translated: CASSPSPLGVREKLFF.

The chain is built from TRBV7-9 and TRBJ2-7; D gene uncertain. In germline, CDR1 is SEHNR, CDR2 FQNEAQ (reference sequence). The germline V and J ends were trimmed by 1 base and 4 bases, with 11 bases remaining between them. The CDR3 spans 14 residues. The CDR3 loop reads CASSLDTVTYEQYF. As DNA, the CDR3 is TGTGCCAGCAGCTTAGATACCGTGACTTACGAGCAGTACTTC. Filled out from reference TRBV7-9 and TRBJ2-7, the complete variable domain reads DTGVSQNPRHKITKRGQNVTFRCDPISEHNRLYWYRQTLGQGPEFLTYFQNEAQLEKSRLLSDRFSAERPKGSFSTLEIQRTEQGDSAMYLCASSLDTVTYEQYFGPGTRLTVT.

The CDR3 sequence: CASSVLLPNTEAFF. In nucleotides, the CDR3 is TGTGCCAGCAGTGTCCTACTTCCGAACACTGAAGCTTTCTTT. The chain employs TRBV6-4 and TRBJ1-1, with unresolved D. Looked up from germline, CDR1 is MRHNA and CDR2 is SNTAGT. The CDR3 length is 14 residues. The V end was cut by 4 bases, the J end by 1 base, with 10 bases between.

This clonotype was counted between two and nine times. The J gene is TRBJ1-2, the V gene TRBV28; TRBD1 is a possible D gene (5 bases). The CDR3 is 12 amino acids. The germline gives CDR1 MDHEN, CDR2 SYDVKM. Trimming took off 2 bases at V and 8 bases at J, with 9 bases between the two ends. The CDR3 bases are TGTGCCAGCAGTTTACGGGGGAACGGCTACACCTTC. This sequence encodes CASSLRGNGYTF.

The CDR3 nucleotides are TGTGCCAGCAGGGTAGACGGCAACACTGAAGCTTTCTTT. As protein: CASRVDGNTEAFF. J is TRBJ1-1 and V is TRBV5-4; D remains unclear. The length of the CDR3 is 13 residues. Trimming took off 5 bases at V and 2 bases at J, with 10 bases between the two ends. Germline V lookup: CDR1 SGHNT, CDR2 YYREEE (reference sequence).

The chain is built from TRBV27 and TRBJ1-2, with 7 positions matching TRBD1. With 5 bases clipped from V and 4 bases from J, the junction kept 7 bases outside the gene matches. In germline, CDR1 is MNHEY, CDR2 SMNVEV (reference sequence). The CDR3 length is 14 residues. For the CDR3, the DNA is TGTGCCAGCAGTCTTCGACAGGGCTCCTATGGCTACACCTTC. The encoded protein is CASSLRQGSYGYTF.